The source of this TCR beta chain is a study of early T cells in non-severe SARS-CoV-2 infection. Study information: Chains from this unsorted whole-blood bulk RNA could not be paired.

Attachment of unique molecular identifiers was made to individual cDNA molecules. One entry per CDR3 protein results from TCRdb running MiXCR on the 5' RACE reads. The data contain roughly 54,000 distinct CDR3 sequences, about 8% of them singletons. Broader study findings: CD4 and private specificities were missed by VDJdb matching, which favored anti-spike CD8 responses.

This clonotype is judged medium-sized. What it binds is not known. The material was whole blood, obtained at baseline. The sequence derives from an adult who was a healthcare worker with PCR-confirmed SARS-CoV-2 infection or an uninfected control (not recorded which).

CDR3 DNA sequence: TGCAGCACAGGACACGACTACAATGAGCAGTTCTTC. This encodes CSTGHDYNEQFF. The J gene is TRBJ2-1, the V gene TRBV29-1; weak D call: TRBD1 (5 bases). Trimming stripped 8 bases from V and 3 bases from J, with 11 bases between. Germline V gene data show CDR1 as SQVTM and CDR2 as ANQGSEA. The CDR3 spans 12 residues.